Described below is a single T cell receptor (beta chain) sequence and its context. The antigen is undetermined. Germline V gene data show CDR1 as MNHEY and CDR2 as SMNVEV (reference sequence). CDR3 length: 13 amino acids. The V and J ends lost 6 bases and 0 bases respectively, with 6 bases between them. TCRdb itself ran the reads through MiXCR, one entry per CDR3 protein. The sample contains about 51,000 distinct CDR3 sequences, over 15% of which appear only once. This specimen belongs to a study of T cell repertoires in cytomegalovirus infection. Background on the study: Well-studied HLA-B-restricted epitopes and recently identified HLA-C-restricted epitopes of CMV were both used in the study. CMV infection plus the matching HLA type was flagged by public TCR beta signatures. Study-wide results and caveats: Predominance within the ex vivo response was attributable to HLA-C-restricted CMV-specific TCR beta clonotypes. Summed frequency of public TCR beta families distinguished CMV carriers with the relevant HLA.

The V and J genes are TRBV27 and TRBJ2-4; D uncertain. The origin of this receptor is a human donor in good health (CMV status not recorded). Some clones in this sample may be carry-over from other donors' samples. The sequenced sample was CD8+ T cells from cultured PBMCs, obtained from culture after CMV antigen stimulation. This chain's CDR3 is CASSPQAKNIQYF. The CDR3 DNA follows: TGTGCCAGCAGCCCGCAAGCCAAAAACATTCAGTACTTC.